The next 10 T cell receptor beta chains were all read from a single sample in a study of regulatory T cells in long-lasting Graves disease. Library construction for TCR beta used iRepertoire HTBI primers and Arm-PCR of CDR3 regions. In TCRdb, the multiplex PCR reads were re-called with MiXCR into one record per CDR3 protein. Of around 450,000 distinct CDR3 sequences listed, more than 13% were seen once; the top ten hold about a sixth. The time point is: newly diagnosed GD, antithyroid drugs for less than 3 months. PBMC RNA was the source of the TCR library. This sample was shared with a second study, whose subject was T cells in Graves' hyperthyroidism and ophthalmopathy.

Sequenced material: peripheral blood mononuclear cells (PBMCs), taken at new diagnosis, from a patient treated with antithyroid drugs. Source of these receptors: a woman in her twenties or thirties with Graves disease.

This clonotype was recorded at least ten times. The chain joins TRBV20-1 to TRBJ2-3; D gene unclear. The CDR3 consists of 14 residues. Germline CDR1 DFQATT, CDR2 SNEGSKA (reference sequence). Trimming stripped 0 bases from V and 4 bases from J, with 11 bases between. Here the CDR3 DNA reads TGCAGTGCTAGAGACCAAGTCCCCCCAGATACGCAGTATTTT. This translates into CSARDQVPPDTQYF.

This chain links TRBV4-1 with TRBJ2-7; D ambiguous. CDR1 is MGHRA, CDR2 YSYEKL, per germline. The CDR3 is 14 amino acids. V gave up 1 base and J gave up 0 bases, with 7 bases separating them. The CDR3 here is CASSQGQISYEQYF. CDR3 bases: TGCGCCAGCAGCCAAGGCCAGATCTCCTACGAGCAGTACTTC.

Concerning this clonotype itself: A far larger clone is off by one base, so a read error is likely. The chain recombines TRBV11-2 with TRBJ2-7; D remains unclear. The J call may be incorrect, as the DNA end agrees better with TRBJ2-1. The CDR3 loop spans 12 amino acids. Per the germline V gene, CDR1 is SGHAT and CDR2 is FQNNGV. Here the CDR3 DNA reads TGTGCCAGCAGCTTATCCGGCAATGGGCAGTTCTTC. It yields the protein CASSLSGNGQFF.

This clonotype was detected ten times or more. The V call is TRBV18, the J call TRBJ1-1; 7 nucleotides agree with TRBD1. V dropped 0 bases and J dropped 6; count of bases not matched to a gene: 10. This CDR3 comprises 16 residues. The germline CDR1 and CDR2 sequences are KGHSH and LQKENI. Written as DNA, the CDR3 is TGTGCCAGCTCACCACCCCTCCCGACAGGGTTCCCTGAAGCTTTCTTT. Protein product: CASSPPLPTGFPEAFF.

This clonotype was seen many times. The rearrangement joins TRBV5-1 to TRBJ2-7; 12 positions match TRBD2. Germline lookup yields CDR1 SGHRS and CDR2 YFSETQ. The V gene end was trimmed by 0 bases and the J gene end by 0 bases; junction bases not matched to a gene: 7. This CDR3 region has 18 residues. The CDR3 spells CASSLALAGGFHSYEQYF. In nucleotides, the CDR3 is TGCGCCAGCAGCTTGGCCCTAGCGGGAGGGTTTCACTCCTACGAGCAGTACTTC.

As concerns this clonotype: One end of the junction fails to match germline, which may point to a read error. The rearrangement uses TRBV20-1 and TRBJ2-7; tentatively, D is TRBD1 (5 bases). The CDR3 is 15 amino acids. Germline V gives CDR1 DFQATT, CDR2 SNEGSKA (reference sequence). In DNA, the CDR3 is TGCAGTGCTGGGGCCCTGCTATTGGGGTCCTACGAGCAGCACTTC. It specifies CSAGALLLGSYEQHF.

The V and J genes are TRBV27 and TRBJ2-1; TRBD2 matches 11 bases. The CDR3 is 22 amino acids. CDR1 MNHEY and CDR2 SMNVEV come from the germline V gene (reference sequence). With V trimmed by 6 bases and J by 7 bases, 29 bases remained unmatched. CDR3 nucleotides: TGTGCCAGCAGCCAAGAATGGGGGGCTGGGACTAGCGGCCCACCGGCGGGTAATGAGCAGTTCTTC. This encodes CASSQEWGAGTSGPPAGNEQFF.

This clonotype was recorded a few times. The J gene is TRBJ1-4, the V gene TRBV12-3 or TRBV12-4; possible D gene TRBD1, 5 bases. The V gene lost 6 bases and the J gene lost 8 bases, with 16 bases spanning the gap. The CDR3 totals 14 residues. The CDR3 protein is CASRSGPDKEKLFF. The CDR3 DNA reads as TGTGCCAGCAGGTCGGGACCGGACAAGGAAAAACTGTTTTTT.

The chain combines TRBV6-5 with TRBJ2-7; 7 nucleotides agree with TRBD1. V trimming: 3 bases; J trimming: 4 bases; junction bases outside the gene matches: 6. The CDR3 has 14 residues. The germline V gene encodes CDR1 MNHEY and CDR2 SVGAGI. CDR3 sequence: CASSYRDSNYEQYF. Here the CDR3 DNA reads TGTGCCAGCAGTTATAGGGACAGTAATTACGAGCAGTACTTC.

V is TRBV6-1 and J is TRBJ2-7, with a weak D call TRBD1 (6 bases). The germline CDR1 and CDR2 sequences are MNHNS and SASEGT. V gave up 4 bases and J gave up 2 bases, with 9 bases separating them. This CDR3 region has 13 residues. The CDR3: CASSVQGTYEQYF. The DNA of the CDR3 is TGTGCCAGCAGTGTACAGGGTACCTACGAGCAGTACTTC.